This T cell receptor (beta chain) was recorded in a study of memory CD4+ T cells and cytomegalovirus serostatus. Across the whole study: Donors were healthy Belgian adults, 9 or 10 CMV seropositive and 24 seronegative. Study-wide findings and caveats: Each of approximately 73 CMV-associated TCRbeta sequences occurred in one to five individuals.

Measured with immunoSEQ multiplex PCR; TCRdb has only the in-frame clones, and not every one. The sample carries about 59,000 clones, roughly 81% recorded once. As to this clone: Its antigen is still unknown.

Germline-derived CDR1 and CDR2 are SGHKS and YYEKEE (reference sequence). The CDR3 runs to 15 residues. The trim removed 4 bases at V and 0 bases at J, leaving 7 bases unmatched. The sort gate was single viable CD3+CD4+CD8-CD45RO+ cells for memory CD4+ T cells. This TCR derives from an adult in good health and CMV-seronegative. The chain joins TRBV5-5 to TRBJ2-7, with 7 bases identical to TRBD2. Sample: memory CD4+ T cells from blood. CDR3 nucleotides: TGTGCCAGCAGCCTAGCGCGGGAGAGCTCCTACGAGCAGTACTTC. Translation: CASSLARESSYEQYF.